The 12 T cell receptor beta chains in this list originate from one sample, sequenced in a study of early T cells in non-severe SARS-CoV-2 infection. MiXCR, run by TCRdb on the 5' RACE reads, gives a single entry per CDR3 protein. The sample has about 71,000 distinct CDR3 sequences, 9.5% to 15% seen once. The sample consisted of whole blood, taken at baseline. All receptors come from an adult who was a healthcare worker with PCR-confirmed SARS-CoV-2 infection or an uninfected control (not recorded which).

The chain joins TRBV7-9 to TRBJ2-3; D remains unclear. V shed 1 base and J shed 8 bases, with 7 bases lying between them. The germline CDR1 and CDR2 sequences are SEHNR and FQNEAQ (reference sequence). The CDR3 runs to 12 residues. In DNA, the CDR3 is TGTGCCAGCAGCTTAGATTCAGCTACGCAGTATTTT. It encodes CASSLDSATQYF.

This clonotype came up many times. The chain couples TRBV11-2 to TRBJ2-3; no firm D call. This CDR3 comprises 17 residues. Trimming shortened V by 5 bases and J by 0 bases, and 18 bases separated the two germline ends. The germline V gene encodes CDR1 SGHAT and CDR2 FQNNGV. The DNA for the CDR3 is TGTGCCAGCAGCCTCCACGGGCCAAAACTTAGCACAGATACGCAGTATTTT. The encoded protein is CASSLHGPKLSTDTQYF.

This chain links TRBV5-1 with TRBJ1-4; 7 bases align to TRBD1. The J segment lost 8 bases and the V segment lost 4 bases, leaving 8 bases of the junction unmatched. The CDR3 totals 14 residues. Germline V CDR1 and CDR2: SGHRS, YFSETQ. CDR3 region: CASSQDRVTEKLFF. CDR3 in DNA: TGCGCCAGCAGCCAAGACAGGGTCACGGAAAAACTGTTTTTT.

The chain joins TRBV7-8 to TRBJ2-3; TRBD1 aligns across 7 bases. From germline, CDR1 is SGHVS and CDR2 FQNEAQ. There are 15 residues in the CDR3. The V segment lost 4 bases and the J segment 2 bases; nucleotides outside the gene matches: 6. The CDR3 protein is CASSSGQEITDTQYF. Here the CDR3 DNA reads TGTGCCAGCAGCTCCGGACAGGAGATCACAGATACGCAGTATTTT.

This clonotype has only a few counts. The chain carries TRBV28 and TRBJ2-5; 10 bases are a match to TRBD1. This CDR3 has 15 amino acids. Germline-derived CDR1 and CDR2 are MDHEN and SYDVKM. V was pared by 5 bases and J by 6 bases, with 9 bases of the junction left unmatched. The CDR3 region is CASSPGGQGRKTQYF. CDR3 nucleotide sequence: TGTGCCAGCAGTCCCGGGGGACAGGGGAGGAAGACCCAGTACTTC. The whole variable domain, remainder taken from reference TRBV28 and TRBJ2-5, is DVKVTQSSRYLVKRTGEKVFLECVQDMDHENMFWYRQDPGLGLRLIYFSYDVKMKEKGDIPEGYSVSREKKERFSLILESASTNQTSMYLCASSPGGQGRKTQYFGPGTRLLVL.

CDR3 sequence: CASSRPEDTQYF. For the CDR3, the DNA is TGCGCCAGCAGCCGACCGGAGGATACGCAGTATTTT. The V call is TRBV5-1, the J call TRBJ2-3; D remains ambiguous. With 4 bases removed from V and 6 bases from J, the gap between germline ends came to 9 bases. The length of the CDR3 is 12 residues. CDR1 is SGHRS, CDR2 YFSETQ, per germline. The whole variable domain, filled in from reference TRBV5-1 and TRBJ2-3, reads KAGVTQTPRYLIKTRGQQVTLSCSPISGHRSVSWYQQTPGQGLQFLFEYFSETQRNKGNFPGRFSGRQFSNSRSEMNVSTLELGDSALYLCASSRPEDTQYFGPGTRLTVL.

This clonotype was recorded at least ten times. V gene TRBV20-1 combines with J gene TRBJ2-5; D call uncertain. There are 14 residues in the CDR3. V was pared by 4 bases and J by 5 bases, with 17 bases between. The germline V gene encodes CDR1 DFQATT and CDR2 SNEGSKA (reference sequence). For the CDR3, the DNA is TGCAGTGCTAAGGGTGTGTCCCAAGGGGAGACCCAGTACTTC. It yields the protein CSAKGVSQGETQYF.

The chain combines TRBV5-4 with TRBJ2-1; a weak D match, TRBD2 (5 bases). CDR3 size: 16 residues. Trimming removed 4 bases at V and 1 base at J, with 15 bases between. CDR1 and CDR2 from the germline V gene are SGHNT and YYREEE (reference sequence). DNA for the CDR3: TGTGCCAGCAGCCTCCCTCTAGCTGTGTCCTACAATGAGCAGTTCTTC. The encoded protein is CASSLPLAVSYNEQFF.

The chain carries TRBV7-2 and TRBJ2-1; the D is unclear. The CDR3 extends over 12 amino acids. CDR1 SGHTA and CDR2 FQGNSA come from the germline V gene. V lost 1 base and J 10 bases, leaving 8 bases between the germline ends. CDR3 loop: CASSLGITEQFF. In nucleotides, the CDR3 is TGTGCCAGCAGCTTAGGTATTACCGAGCAGTTCTTC.

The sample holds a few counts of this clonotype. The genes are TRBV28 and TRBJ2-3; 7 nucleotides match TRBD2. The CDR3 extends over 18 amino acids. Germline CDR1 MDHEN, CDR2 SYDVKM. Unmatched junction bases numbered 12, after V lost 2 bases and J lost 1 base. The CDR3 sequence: CASSLQRDVKRGTDTQYF. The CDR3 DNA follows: TGTGCCAGCAGTTTACAGCGGGATGTTAAAAGGGGCACAGATACGCAGTATTTT.

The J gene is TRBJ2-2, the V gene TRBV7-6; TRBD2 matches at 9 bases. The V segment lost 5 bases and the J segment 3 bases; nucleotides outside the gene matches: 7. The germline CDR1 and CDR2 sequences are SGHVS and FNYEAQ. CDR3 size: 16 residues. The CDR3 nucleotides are TGTGCCAGCAGCCTCATAGCGGGGGCGGACACCGGGGAGCTGTTTTTT. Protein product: CASSLIAGADTGELFF.

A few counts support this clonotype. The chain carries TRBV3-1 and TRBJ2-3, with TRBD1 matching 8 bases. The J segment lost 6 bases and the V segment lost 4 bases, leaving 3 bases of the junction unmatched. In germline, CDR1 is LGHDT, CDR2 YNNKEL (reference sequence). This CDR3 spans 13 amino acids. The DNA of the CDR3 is TGTGCCAGCAGCCCGGACAGGGTGGATACGCAGTATTTT. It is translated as CASSPDRVDTQYF.